The 17 T cell receptor beta chains below all came from one sample that was sequenced in a study of response to subunit inactivated influenza vaccine (dated by TCRdb to the late 2010s). Libraries were built with RT-PCR. This sample was sequenced with an Illumina HiSeq 2500. The public reads were reanalyzed by TCRdb: fastp trimming at Q25, MiXCR alignment, in-frame beta chains only. Here each entry gathers all rows of one CDR3 protein and keeps the most common genes and DNA. The sample contains 700,000 to 800,000 distinct CDR3 sequences, about 18% of them found a single time. 11% of the sample goes to the ten largest clones. The sample consisted of PBMCs from blood, taken roughly 5 days after vaccination. Receptors were obtained from a man aged 45-65 years who received an inactivated influenza vaccine. Donor details come from another sample of the same person, matched by shared clones.

V is TRBV5-1 and J is TRBJ2-7; D may be TRBD1 (6 bases). V dropped 3 bases and J dropped 2 bases, with 12 bases sitting between them. The V gene's germline CDR1 is SGHRS and CDR2 YFSETQ. The CDR3 is 14 residues long. In nucleotides, the CDR3 is TGCGCCAGCAGCTCCACCGGACAGACCTACGAGCAGTACTTC. Protein sequence: CASSSTGQTYEQYF.

This clonotype was counted many times. The chain couples TRBV12-3 or TRBV12-4 to TRBJ2-7, with 8 bases matching TRBD1. This CDR3 has 12 amino acids. With V trimmed by 5 bases and J by 5 bases, 2 bases remained unmatched. For the CDR3, the DNA is TGTGCCAGCAGTAGGACAGGGAACGAGCAGTACTTC. Its translation is CASSRTGNEQYF.

The chain couples TRBV12-3 or TRBV12-4 to TRBJ2-1, with D perhaps given as TRBD1 or TRBD2 (5 bases each). V lost 2 bases and J 5 bases, leaving 10 bases between the germline ends. The CDR3 spans 14 residues. The CDR3 loop is CASSLLGTNNEQFF. The CDR3 nucleotides are TGTGCCAGCAGTTTACTCGGGACCAACAATGAGCAGTTCTTC.

The chain couples TRBV9 to TRBJ2-3, with D unclear. Trimming removed 2 bases from V and 6 bases from J, with 7 bases in between. This CDR3 has 12 amino acids. Germline V gene data show CDR1 as SGDLS and CDR2 as YYNGEE. The CDR3 reads CASSVALDTQYF. The CDR3 DNA reads TGTGCCAGCAGCGTGGCCCTGGATACGCAGTATTTT.

This clonotype has a single count. This chain links TRBV21-1 with TRBJ2-7; no DNA check was done on the table's D call, TRBD1. TRBV21-1 is a listed pseudogene. The CDR3 totals 18 residues. In nucleotides, the CDR3 is TGTGCCAGCAGCAAAGTCCTACGTAGGGCGGGGATTGCCTACGAGCAGTACTTC. Its protein is CASSKVLRRAGIAYEQYF.

This clonotype was counted a few times. The V gene is TRBV20-1, the J gene TRBJ2-5; 9 bases are shared with TRBD1. The V gene's germline CDR1 is DFQATT and CDR2 SNEGSKA (reference sequence). CDR3 length: 13 amino acids. With V trimmed by 6 bases and J by 5 bases, 7 bases remained unmatched. The DNA of the CDR3 is TGCAGTGCCCCGGGACAGGGCTTGGAGACCCAGTACTTC. Its protein product is CSAPGQGLETQYF.

V gene TRBV19 combines with J gene TRBJ2-6; D is undetermined. V was trimmed by 1 base and J by 0 bases, leaving 7 bases between them. CDR3 size: 16 residues. Germline V gives CDR1 LNHDA, CDR2 SQIVND (reference sequence). The CDR3 bases are TGTGCCAGTAGTATAGGGAAAAGCTCTGGGGCCAACGTCCTGACTTTC. It specifies CASSIGKSSGANVLTF.

This clonotype was counted between two and nine times. The junction shows a germline mismatch at one end, possibly a read error. The chain employs TRBV7-7 and TRBJ2-1, with 13 bases lining up with TRBD2. CDR3 length: 15 amino acids. Per germline, CDR1 SSHAT and CDR2 FNYEAQ (reference sequence). The CDR3 nucleotides read TGTGCTAGCAGCTCGGGACTAGCGGGGCCCAATGAGCAGTTCTTC. It translates to CASSSGLAGPNEQFF.

This chain connects TRBV10-3 to TRBJ1-5; 7 nucleotides match TRBD1. Germline CDR1 ENHRY, CDR2 SYGVKD. CDR3 length: 15 amino acids. The junction had 3 bases not matched to a gene; V was cut back by 3 bases and J by 1 base. The CDR3 spells CAISEWDRSNQPQHF. For the CDR3, the DNA is TGTGCCATCAGTGAATGGGACAGAAGCAATCAGCCCCAGCATTTT.

Many counts were recorded for this clonotype. This chain uses TRBV20-1 with TRBJ2-3, with 7 positions matching TRBD2. V lost 0 bases, J lost 4 bases, and 7 bases stayed unmatched. The CDR3 sequence is 15 residues long. Germline V CDR1 and CDR2: DFQATT, SNEGSKA (reference sequence). In DNA, the CDR3 is TGCAGTGCTAGAGATCGGGGCGGGAGCCCAGATACGCAGTATTTT. Its translation is CSARDRGGSPDTQYF.

The chain recombines TRBV20-1 with TRBJ2-7; TRBD2 matches at 7 bases. The junction had 9 bases not matched to a gene; V was cut back by 3 bases and J by 4 bases. Germline V CDR1 and CDR2: DFQATT, SNEGSKA (reference sequence). This CDR3 spans 14 amino acids. The CDR3 DNA reads as TGCAGTGCTAGTACCGGCGGGAGACTGTACGAGCAGTACTTC. Amino acid sequence: CSASTGGRLYEQYF.

Turning to this clonotype: This may be a read error: a much more frequent sequence differs by one nucleotide. The chain combines TRBV29-1 with TRBJ1-4, with TRBD1 as a possible D gene (5 bases). The V gene's germline CDR1 is SQVTM and CDR2 ANQGSEA. The CDR3 consists of 14 residues. The CDR3 DNA is TGCAACGTTCACACATGGAGGGGTAATGAAAAACTGTTTTTT. As protein: CNVHTWRGNEKLFF.

For the CDR3, the DNA is TGTGCCAGCAGTTTTCACCAAGGACTAGCGGGAGGTTCGCCTAGCACAGATACGCAGTATTTT. Its protein product is CASSFHQGLAGGSPSTDTQYF. The rearrangement links TRBV28 to TRBJ2-3; 14 bases fit TRBD2. Germline V lookup: CDR1 MDHEN, CDR2 SYDVKM. The ends lost 3 bases at V and 0 bases at J; junction bases unmatched: 14. The CDR3 loop spans 21 amino acids.

J is TRBJ2-3 and V is TRBV7-9; a possible D gene is TRBD1 (6 bases). V gave up 6 bases and J gave up 6 bases, with 22 bases separating them. The CDR3 runs 16 residues. The germline CDR1 and CDR2 sequences are SEHNR and FQNEAQ (reference sequence). The CDR3: CASSHSSGTTVDTQYF. The CDR3 DNA follows: TGTGCCAGCAGTCATAGTTCAGGGACAACCGTGGATACGCAGTATTTT. Full variable domain (remainder filled in from reference TRBV7-9 and TRBJ2-3): DTGVSQNPRHKITKRGQNVTFRCDPISEHNRLYWYRQTLGQGPEFLTYFQNEAQLEKSRLLSDRFSAERPKGSFSTLEIQRTEQGDSAMYLCASSHSSGTTVDTQYFGPGTRLTVL.

The sample holds a few counts of this clonotype. V gene TRBV20-1 combines with J gene TRBJ2-3, with 8 nucleotides matching TRBD2. V lost 3 bases to trimming and J lost 3 bases; unmatched junction nucleotides: 11. Germline V gives CDR1 DFQATT, CDR2 SNEGSKA (reference sequence). This CDR3 comprises 16 residues. The chain's CDR3 is CSARDLAGAVTDTQYF. The CDR3 DNA sequence: TGCAGTGCTAGGGATCTAGCGGGCGCGGTAACAGATACGCAGTATTTT.

This chain connects TRBV18 to TRBJ2-7; D not certain. This CDR3 is 12 amino acids long. The germline V and J ends were trimmed by 8 bases and 6 bases, with 14 bases remaining between them. Germline CDR1 and CDR2: KGHSH and LQKENI. The CDR3 sequence is CASTVPPGEQYF. The CDR3 DNA is TGTGCCAGCACAGTACCACCCGGCGAGCAGTACTTC.

The table lists this clonotype with a few counts. The chain uses TRBV6-1 and TRBJ1-2; D remains ambiguous. Trimming removed 7 bases from V and 3 bases from J, with 12 bases in between. This CDR3 region has 13 residues. Germline V gene data show CDR1 as MNHNS and CDR2 as SASEGT. DNA of the CDR3: TGTGCCAGCACCCTGGGCCAACACTATGGCTACACCTTC. This sequence encodes CASTLGQHYGYTF.